The 29 T cell receptor beta chains listed next were all sequenced from one sample in a study of response to subunit inactivated influenza vaccine. TCRdb recomputed calls from the RT-PCR reads with MiXCR, one row per CDR3 protein. There are fewer than 750,000 distinct CDR3 sequences in the sample; 13% to 15% occur only once, and around 10% lies in the top ten. The material sequenced was PBMCs from blood, taken approximately 12 days after vaccination. These receptors all come from a man aged 45-60 years who received an inactivated influenza vaccine.

CDR3 sequence reads: CASSRPLRHLNQPQHF. In nucleotides, the CDR3 is TGTGCCAGCAGTCGTCCCCTCAGGCACCTCAATCAGCCCCAGCATTTT. The gene calls are TRBV28 and TRBJ1-5; D unresolved. The V and J ends lost 5 bases and 3 bases respectively, with 17 bases between them. The CDR3 runs 16 residues. Germline CDR1 reads MDHEN; CDR2 reads SYDVKM. Full variable domain (rest looked up from reference TRBV28 and TRBJ1-5): DVKVTQSSRYLVKRTGEKVFLECVQDMDHENMFWYRQDPGLGLRLIYFSYDVKMKEKGDIPEGYSVSREKKERFSLILESASTNQTSMYLCASSRPLRHLNQPQHFGDGTRLSIL.

This clonotype came up a few times. The chain carries TRBV21-1 and TRBJ1-1; no check of the table's D call, TRBD1, against the DNA was made. TRBV21-1 is a listed pseudogene. The CDR3 sequence is 15 residues long. This CDR3 is CASSKEGGLRAEAFF. CDR3 DNA: TGTGCCAGCAGCAAAGAGGGCGGCCTGCGGGCTGAAGCTTTCTTT.

J is TRBJ1-1 and V is TRBV10-3; possibly TRBD1 for D (6 bases). This CDR3 region has 14 residues. Germline CDR1 ENHRY, CDR2 SYGVKD. Trimming removed 11 bases from V and 1 base from J, with 17 bases in between. CDR3 region: CASGQTNSNTEAFF. The CDR3 DNA follows: TGTGCCTCTGGACAGACGAACTCGAACACTGAAGCTTTCTTT.

This clonotype was seen only a few times. The rearrangement joins TRBV12-3 or TRBV12-4 to TRBJ2-1, with D perhaps matching TRBD2 (5 bases). Deletions cut 6 bases from V and 1 base from J, with 16 bases between. The CDR3 has 16 residues. The CDR3 protein is CASSFSEGSSYNEQFF. The CDR3, as DNA: TGTGCCAGCAGCTTCTCAGAAGGGAGTTCCTACAATGAGCAGTTCTTC.

This clonotype appeared a few times. The chain uses TRBV20-1 and TRBJ1-1; D is unresolved. With 5 bases removed from V and 0 bases from J, the gap between germline ends came to 10 bases. This CDR3 region has 13 residues. CDR1 DFQATT and CDR2 SNEGSKA come from the germline V gene (reference sequence). The CDR3 DNA is TGCAGTGCTCAGACGGGGATGAACACTGAAGCTTTCTTT. Translated: CSAQTGMNTEAFF.

This clonotype has more than one count but fewer than ten. The V call is TRBV4-3, the J call TRBJ2-5, with D perhaps matching TRBD1 (6 bases). Trimming pared 0 bases from V and 5 bases from J, leaving 13 bases between. Germline V gives CDR1 LGHNA, CDR2 YSLEER. The CDR3 length is 15 residues. As DNA, the CDR3 is TGCGCCAGCAGCCAAGATAATCGGCAGGGGGAGACCCAGTACTTC. It encodes CASSQDNRQGETQYF.

The chain combines TRBV27 with TRBJ2-3; possible D gene TRBD1, 5 bases. CDR3 length: 19 residues. Germline V CDR1 and CDR2: MNHEY, SMNVEV (reference sequence). V lost 2 bases to trimming and J lost 2 bases, with 23 bases between them. The CDR3 sequence: CASSLLAPLGAASTDTQYF. The CDR3 nucleotides read TGTGCCAGCAGTTTACTCGCCCCGTTAGGGGCCGCTTCCACAGATACGCAGTATTTT.

The rearrangement uses TRBV5-1 and TRBJ2-1, with D perhaps matching TRBD1 (5 bases). CDR1 is SGHRS and CDR2 is YFSETQ in the germline V gene. V was clipped by 6 bases and J by 10 bases, with 14 bases between them. The CDR3 consists of 12 residues. CDR3 region: CASTLQGREQFF. CDR3 in DNA: TGCGCCAGCACGCTGCAGGGTCGGGAGCAGTTCTTC.

This clonotype was seen only a few times. The rearrangement joins TRBV6-5 to TRBJ2-1; D is undetermined. The CDR3 runs 14 residues. CDR1 is MNHEY and CDR2 is SVGAGI in the germline V gene. V dropped 3 bases and J dropped 5 bases, with 11 bases sitting between them. The CDR3 region has the DNA TGTGCCAGCAGTTATCGGGCAGGCAACAATGAGCAGTTCTTC. It codes for CASSYRAGNNEQFF.

The rearrangement links TRBV14 to TRBJ2-1, with D perhaps TRBD1 or TRBD2 (5 bases each). Trimming left V 1 base short and J 3 bases short, with 13 bases between. CDR3 length: 16 amino acids. CDR1 and CDR2 from the germline V gene are SGHDN and FVKESK. The chain's CDR3 is CASSQGSGPLYNEQFF. The CDR3 region has the DNA TGTGCCAGCAGCCAAGGGTCGGGGCCCCTCTACAATGAGCAGTTCTTC. Combining the CDR3 with reference TRBV14 and TRBJ2-1 gives the whole variable domain EAGVTQFPSHSVIEKGQTVTLRCDPISGHDNLYWYRRVMGKEIKFLLHFVKESKQDESGMPNNRFLAERTGGTYSTLKVQPAELEDSGVYFCASSQGSGPLYNEQFFGPGTRLTVL.

The chain links TRBV29-1 to TRBJ2-1, with D uncertain. Germline lookup yields CDR1 SQVTM and CDR2 ANQGSEA. This CDR3 spans 11 amino acids. The V end was cut by 6 bases, the J end by 6 bases, with 9 bases between. The CDR3 reads CSVYLGNEQFF. The CDR3 DNA reads as TGCAGCGTCTACCTGGGCAATGAGCAGTTCTTC.

As DNA, the CDR3 is TGTGCCAGTAGTACTAGCAGGGCAGACGAGCAGTACTTC. This encodes CASSTSRADEQYF. This sequence joins TRBV19 and TRBJ2-7; D might be TRBD1 or TRBD2, each matching 5 bases. The germline V gene has CDR1 LNHDA and CDR2 SQIVND (reference sequence). This CDR3 is built from 13 residues. V lost 4 bases to trimming and J lost 5 bases, with 12 bases between them.

The chain recombines TRBV29-1 with TRBJ2-5, with 10 bases identical to TRBD2. V trimming: 8 bases; J trimming: 0 bases; junction bases outside the gene matches: 15. CDR1 and CDR2 (germline): SQVTM, ANQGSEA. This CDR3 contains 17 residues. The CDR3 nucleotides read TGCAGCCTCCCCGCGCTAGCGGGAGCGGTTTACCAAGAGACCCAGTACTTC. Translating gives CSLPALAGAVYQETQYF. The whole variable domain, remainder taken from reference TRBV29-1 and TRBJ2-5, is SAVISQKPSRDICQRGTSLTIQCQVDSQVTMMFWYRQQPGQSLTLIATANQGSEATYESGFVIDKFPISRPNLTFSTLTVSNMSPEDSSIYLCSLPALAGAVYQETQYFGPGTRLLVL.

This chain connects TRBV20-1 to TRBJ2-7; 8 bases map to TRBD2. V shed 0 bases, J shed 5 bases, and the junction held 6 bases outside the gene matches. Germline V CDR1 and CDR2: DFQATT, SNEGSKA (reference sequence). The CDR3 has 14 amino acids. The DNA of the CDR3 is TGCAGTGCTAGAGATCTCGCGGGGGGCCACGAGCAGTACTTC. This codes for CSARDLAGGHEQYF.

This clonotype has more than one count but fewer than ten. This chain links TRBV9 with TRBJ1-3; maybe TRBD1 (6 bases). Germline V CDR1 and CDR2: SGDLS, YYNGEE. The length of the CDR3 is 19 residues. V lost 4 bases to trimming and J lost 4 bases, with 27 bases between them. CDR3 sequence reads: CASSPPYRADSPSGNTIYF. CDR3 nucleotides: TGTGCCAGCAGCCCCCCGTATCGGGCGGACAGCCCAAGCGGAAACACCATATATTTT.

This rearrangement joins TRBV4-1 to TRBJ1-3; D uncertain. The CDR3 spans 18 residues. Trimming pared 2 bases from V and 1 base from J, leaving 18 bases between. Germline CDR1 reads MGHRA; CDR2 reads YSYEKL. CDR3: CASSQLPSPGISGNTIYF. CDR3 sequence (DNA): TGCGCCAGCAGCCAACTACCAAGTCCTGGGATTTCTGGAAACACCATATATTTT.

This clonotype was seen many times. V usage is TRBV12-3 or TRBV12-4 and J usage is TRBJ1-1, with 7 bases fitting TRBD1. Trimming took 6 bases from V and 2 from J; bases not matched to a gene: 6. This CDR3 is built from 14 residues. The CDR3 spells CASRKGQTNTEAFF. CDR3 nucleotide sequence: TGTGCCAGCAGAAAGGGACAGACAAACACTGAAGCTTTCTTT.

The chain employs TRBV6-2 or TRBV6-3 and TRBJ1-5, with no clear D. Germline CDR1 MNHEY, CDR2 SVGEGT. The CDR3 contains 13 residues. V was clipped by 6 bases and J by 4 bases, with 10 bases between them. In DNA form, the CDR3 reads TGTGCCAGCAGGCTCCAGGAGAATCAGCCCCAGCATTTT. Protein product: CASRLQENQPQHF.

This clonotype was seen a few times. The V gene is TRBV20-1, the J gene TRBJ1-6; D uncertain. The CDR3 extends over 14 amino acids. CDR1 DFQATT and CDR2 SNEGSKA come from the germline V gene (reference sequence). Trimming took 0 bases from V and 9 from J, leaving 12 bases between them. CDR3 nucleotides: TGCAGTGCTAGAGATAGGTACAATCTTTCACCCCTCCACTTT. Translation: CSARDRYNLSPLHF.

In its sample, this clonotype was seen many times. The chain combines TRBV12-3 or TRBV12-4 with TRBJ1-6, with a tentative D call TRBD1 (5 bases). The CDR3 length is 12 residues. Deletions cut 7 bases from V and 14 bases from J, with 15 bases between. The CDR3 protein is CASTTGGRALHF. The CDR3, as DNA: TGTGCCAGCACCACGGGGGGTAGAGCCCTCCACTTT.

This clonotype has a handful of counts. This sequence joins TRBV6-1 and TRBJ2-2; D is undetermined. Germline loops: CDR1 MNHNS, CDR2 SASEGT. The CDR3 covers 13 residues. V lost 8 bases and J lost 5, with 12 bases in between. CDR3 nucleotide sequence: TGTGCCAGCCAAACTCTCGTAACCGGGGAGCTGTTTTTT. Its translation is CASQTLVTGELFF.

In this sample, this clonotype turned up a few times. The V gene is TRBV7-9, the J gene TRBJ2-7; either TRBD1 or TRBD2 may supply D (6 bases each). CDR3 size: 17 residues. V was shortened by 4 bases and J by 3 bases, with 22 bases between the two germline ends. Looked up from germline, CDR1 is SEHNR and CDR2 is FQNEAQ (reference sequence). CDR3 residues: CASSSDWIAGQNYEQYF. CDR3 sequence (DNA): TGTGCCAGCAGCTCAGATTGGATCGCGGGACAAAACTACGAGCAGTACTTC.

This clonotype showed up many times. V and J are TRBV28 and TRBJ2-5; D uncertain. The CDR3 contains 17 residues. Looked up from germline, CDR1 is MDHEN and CDR2 is SYDVKM. Deletions cut 6 bases from V and 2 bases from J, with 22 bases between. Here the CDR3 DNA reads TGTGCCAGCAGCCCCGCCCCCACTTGGGTACGACAAGAGACCCAGTACTTC. The encoded protein is CASSPAPTWVRQETQYF.

The chain uses TRBV5-1 and TRBJ2-3, with D possibly TRBD1 on 6 matching bases. Germline CDR1 SGHRS, CDR2 YFSETQ. The CDR3 spans 15 residues. The V and J ends lost 4 bases and 2 bases respectively, with 14 bases between them. Here the CDR3 DNA reads TGCGCCAGCAGCGCAACAGGGACCCACACAGATACGCAGTATTTT. Amino acids: CASSATGTHTDTQYF.

This clonotype was seen a handful of times. The chain combines TRBV9 with TRBJ2-1; maybe TRBD2 (6 bases). CDR3 size: 15 residues. Germline CDR1 and CDR2: SGDLS and YYNGEE. The V and J ends lost 4 bases and 9 bases respectively, with 20 bases between them. CDR3 bases: TGTGCCAGCAGCTCAGTCGGAACTAGCTGGGGTGAGCAGTTCTTC. Protein sequence: CASSSVGTSWGEQFF.

V usage is TRBV7-2 and J usage is TRBJ1-1; weak D call: TRBD1 (5 bases). CDR3 length: 16 amino acids. Germline assignment: CDR1 SGHTA and CDR2 FQGNSA. The V end was cut by 2 bases, the J end by 2 bases, with 15 bases between. The CDR3 sequence: CASSLRGTLSNTEAFF. CDR3 DNA: TGTGCCAGCAGCTTAAGGGGCACTTTATCAAACACTGAAGCTTTCTTT. Filled out from reference TRBV7-2 and TRBJ1-1, the complete variable domain reads GAGVSQSPSNKVTEKGKDVELRCDPISGHTALYWYRQSLGQGLEFLIYFQGNSAPDKSGLPSDRFSAERTGGSVSTLTIQRTQQEDSAVYLCASSLRGTLSNTEAFFGQGTRLTVV.

A few counts support this clonotype. The genes are TRBV19 and TRBJ2-3; D gene unclear. The germline V gene encodes CDR1 LNHDA and CDR2 SQIVND (reference sequence). The CDR3 is 14 amino acids. With 7 bases removed from V and 1 base from J, the gap between germline ends came to 12 bases. The CDR3 here is CASKEAYGTDTQYF. CDR3 coding DNA: TGTGCCAGTAAAGAGGCGTATGGCACAGATACGCAGTATTTT.

The chain couples TRBV7-2 to TRBJ2-3; maybe TRBD2 (6 bases). Germline V gene data show CDR1 as SGHTA and CDR2 as FQGNSA. Trimming stripped 5 bases from V and 6 bases from J, with 18 bases between. The CDR3 sequence is 15 residues long. The CDR3 loop is CASSRRLGRVDTQYF. CDR3 DNA: TGTGCCAGCAGCCGGAGACTAGGACGGGTGGATACGCAGTATTTT.

The rearrangement joins TRBV7-8 to TRBJ2-3; 9 nucleotides match TRBD2. V was pared by 1 base and J by 2 bases, with 4 bases of the junction left unmatched. The CDR3 length is 16 residues. Germline lookup yields CDR1 SGHVS and CDR2 FQNEAQ. CDR3 DNA: TGTGCCAGCAGCTTAGAGGCGGGGGGGCTCACAGATACGCAGTATTTT. Amino acids: CASSLEAGGLTDTQYF.